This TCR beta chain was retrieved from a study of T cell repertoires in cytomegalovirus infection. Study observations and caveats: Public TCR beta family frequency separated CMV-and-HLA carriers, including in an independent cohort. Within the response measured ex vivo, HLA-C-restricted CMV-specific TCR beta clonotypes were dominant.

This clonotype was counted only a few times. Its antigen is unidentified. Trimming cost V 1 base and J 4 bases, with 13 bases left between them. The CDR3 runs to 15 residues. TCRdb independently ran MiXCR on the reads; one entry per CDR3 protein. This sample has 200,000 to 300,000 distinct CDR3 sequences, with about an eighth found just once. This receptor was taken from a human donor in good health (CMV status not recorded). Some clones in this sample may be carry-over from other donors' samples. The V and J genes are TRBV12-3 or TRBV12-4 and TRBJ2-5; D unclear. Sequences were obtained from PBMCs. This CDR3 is CASSLDPLLGETQYF. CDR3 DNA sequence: TGTGCCAGCAGTTTAGACCCCCTCCTAGGAGAGACCCAGTACTTC.